Below, 25 T cell receptor beta chains from the same sample are listed, as sequenced in a study of T cell responses to AZD1222 COVID-19 vaccine. The data were produced by immunoSEQ multiplex PCR, yet TCRdb's version contains in-frame clones alone and is incomplete. The sample has 95,000 to 130,000 clones, just under 95% seen once. The material sequenced was peripheral blood, taken on day 0 of AZD1222 vaccination. These receptors all come from an adult in good health.

V is TRBV19 and J is TRBJ2-1; tentative D call: TRBD1 (6 bases). This CDR3 has 14 amino acids. The germline V gene has CDR1 LNHDA and CDR2 SQIVND (reference sequence). The V and J ends lost 7 bases and 9 bases respectively, with 19 bases between them. In nucleotides, the CDR3 is TGTGCCAGTACCCGGGACATAAACCAACCTGAGCAGTTCTTC. Protein product: CASTRDINQPEQFF.

This sequence joins TRBV3-1 (or the pseudogene TRBV3-2) and TRBJ2-2, with 12 bases that match TRBD2. The CDR3 length is 18 residues. Per the germline V gene, CDR1 is LGHDT and CDR2 is YNNKEL (reference sequence). With V trimmed by 4 bases and J by 4 bases, 10 bases remained unmatched. CDR3 loop: CASSLGLAGLRVTGELFF. In DNA form, the CDR3 reads TGTGCCAGCAGCCTCGGACTAGCGGGACTCCGAGTCACCGGGGAGCTGTTTTTT.

This chain joins TRBV6-5 and TRBJ1-5; the match to TRBD1 covers 7 bases. Per germline, CDR1 MNHEY and CDR2 SVGAGI. The CDR3 spans 14 residues. V lost 0 bases to trimming and J lost 7 bases; unmatched junction nucleotides: 3. The CDR3 sequence is CASSYSGGQQPQHF. CDR3 coding DNA: TGTGCCAGCAGTTACTCAGGGGGCCAGCAGCCCCAGCATTTT.

The J gene is TRBJ2-2, the V gene TRBV6-5, with D hard to call. The germline V gene encodes CDR1 MNHEY and CDR2 SVGAGI. Trimming left V 0 bases short and J 8 bases short, with 4 bases between. The CDR3 totals 12 residues. The DNA for the CDR3 is TGTGCCAGCAGTTACTCGGGTGGGGAGCTGTTTTTT. Protein product: CASSYSGGELFF.

This chain joins TRBV10-1 and TRBJ2-5; no firm D call. CDR1 is WNHNN and CDR2 is SYGVQD in the germline V gene (reference sequence). The CDR3 consists of 15 residues. V gave up 4 bases and J gave up 5 bases, with 17 bases separating them. CDR3 coding DNA: TGCGCCAGCAGTGCAGTTTTGGGTCCTGGGGAGACCCAGTACTTC. Amino acids: CASSAVLGPGETQYF.

The CDR3 reads CASSPEGRGAGANVLTF. CDR3 coding DNA: TGTGCCAGCAGCCCGGAGGGCAGGGGGGCTGGGGCCAACGTCCTGACTTTC. The chain uses TRBV5-6 and TRBJ2-6, with a tentative D call TRBD1 (7 bases). CDR1 is SGHDT, CDR2 YYEEEE, per germline. The CDR3 loop spans 17 amino acids. V was cut by 4 bases and J by 2 bases, with 16 bases left in between. The whole variable domain, remainder taken from reference TRBV5-6 and TRBJ2-6, is DAGVTQSPTHLIKTRGQQVTLRCSPKSGHDTVSWYQQALGQGPQFIFQYYEEEERQRGNFPDRFSGHQFPNYSSELNVNALLLGDSALYLCASSPEGRGAGANVLTFGAGSRLTVL.

The chain is built from TRBV28 and TRBJ2-3, with TRBD1 identical over 7 bases. This CDR3 contains 15 residues. Germline CDR1 is MDHEN and CDR2 is SYDVKM. V lost 9 bases, J lost 0 bases, and 9 bases stayed unmatched. The CDR3 sequence: CASSRRDRSTDTQYF. CDR3 DNA sequence: TGTGCCAGTTCTCGCCGGGACAGAAGCACAGATACGCAGTATTTT.

V is TRBV2 and J is TRBJ2-3; TRBD1 is a possible D gene (6 bases). Trimming pared 5 bases from V and 1 base from J, leaving 13 bases between. This CDR3 has 15 amino acids. Germline CDR1 and CDR2: SNHLY and FYNNEI. The CDR3 DNA reads TGTGCCAGCAGTTTCCAGGGGAAACGCACAGATACGCAGTATTTT. Translating gives CASSFQGKRTDTQYF.

The chain uses TRBV30 and TRBJ1-6; D remains unclear. Between the trimmed V and J ends, which lost 1 base and 6 bases, there was a span of 10 bases. The germline V gene has CDR1 GTSNPN and CDR2 SVGIG (reference sequence). The CDR3 runs to 14 residues. CDR3 nucleotides: TGTGCCTGGAGTGCCGGAGCCTCTAATTCACCCCTCCACTTT. Translating gives CAWSAGASNSPLHF.

The J gene is TRBJ1-6, the V gene TRBV5-1; TRBD1 matches 10 bases. Losses at the gene ends were 4 bases for V and 9 bases for J; bases not matched to a gene: 13. The CDR3 totals 17 residues. Germline loops: CDR1 SGHRS, CDR2 YFSETQ. CDR3 DNA: TGCGCCAGCAGCCCGGGGACAGGGGATAGAGTACGTTCACCCCTCCACTTT. Protein product: CASSPGTGDRVRSPLHF. Full variable domain (remainder filled in from reference TRBV5-1 and TRBJ1-6): KAGVTQTPRYLIKTRGQQVTLSCSPISGHRSVSWYQQTPGQGLQFLFEYFSETQRNKGNFPGRFSGRQFSNSRSEMNVSTLELGDSALYLCASSPGTGDRVRSPLHFGNGTRLTVT.

This sequence joins TRBV30 and TRBJ2-1; D is unresolved. Between the trimmed V and J ends, which lost 1 base and 7 bases, there was a span of 17 bases. Germline V gene lookup returns CDR1 GTSNPN and CDR2 SVGIG (reference sequence). The CDR3 spans 15 residues. CDR3 in DNA: TGTGCCTGGAGTGGATACGGCCTCCCACTGAATGAGCAGTTCTTC. Its protein product is CAWSGYGLPLNEQFF.

The chain is built from TRBV19 and TRBJ2-1; 14 positions match TRBD2. Germline values: CDR1 LNHDA, CDR2 SQIVND (reference sequence). This CDR3 contains 17 residues. V lost 4 bases and J lost 10; bases outside the gene matches: 12. The CDR3 DNA is TGTGCCAGTAGTAAACCGGGACTAGCGGGAGATTATCTCGAGCAGTTCTTC. Protein product: CASSKPGLAGDYLEQFF.

The V call is TRBV11-2, the J call TRBJ2-7; 10 positions agree with TRBD2. V was clipped by 2 bases and J by 2 bases; unmatched bases: 3. Germline V gives CDR1 SGHAT, CDR2 FQNNGV. The length of the CDR3 is 15 residues. Here the CDR3 reads CASSLQAGGTYEQYF. CDR3 DNA: TGTGCCAGCAGCTTACAAGCGGGAGGGACCTACGAGCAGTACTTC.

This clone was seen only once. DNA of the CDR3: TGCGCCAGCAGTGGGTCTCGTCAGGGAAACACCATATATTTT. Its protein is CASSGSRQGNTIYF. This chain connects TRBV10-1 to TRBJ1-3; no firm D call. The V and J ends lost 4 bases and 4 bases respectively, with 11 bases between them. The germline gives CDR1 WNHNN, CDR2 SYGVQD (reference sequence). This CDR3 is 14 amino acids long.

About this clone itself: A read error may account for a junction end that differs from germline. This rearrangement joins TRBV6-1 to TRBJ2-1; D possibly corresponds to TRBD1 (6 bases). The germline V gene has CDR1 MNHNS and CDR2 SASEGT. This CDR3 has 17 residues. The CDR3 sequence is CASREGGLTGLLNEQFF. The DNA of the CDR3 is TGTGCCAGCAGGGAAGGGGGATTGACTGGGCTACTCAATGAGCAGTTCTTC.

The chain has TRBV28 and TRBJ1-2, with a weak D call TRBD1 (6 bases). Germline V gene lookup returns CDR1 MDHEN and CDR2 SYDVKM. Between the trimmed V and J ends, which lost 6 bases and 4 bases, there was a span of 18 bases. There are 15 residues in the CDR3. CDR3 sequence reads: CASSLGGGAGYGYTF. The CDR3, as DNA: TGTGCCAGCAGCCTCGGAGGGGGGGCTGGCTATGGCTACACCTTC.

This chain connects TRBV19 to TRBJ1-1; the D is unclear. Germline V CDR1 and CDR2: LNHDA, SQIVND (reference sequence). The CDR3 is made up of 12 amino acids. Trimming removed 1 base from V and 7 bases from J, with 7 bases in between. The CDR3 region has the DNA TGTGCCAGTAGTATAGGCAGGCTTGAAGCTTTCTTT. It encodes CASSIGRLEAFF.

The V call is TRBV28, the J call TRBJ1-1; 8 bases agree with TRBD1. Per the germline V gene, CDR1 is MDHEN and CDR2 is SYDVKM. The CDR3 spans 17 residues. Trimming at V came to 3 bases and at J to 1 base, leaving 10 bases not matched to a gene. CDR3: CASSFPLPGQENTEAFF. The CDR3, as DNA: TGTGCCAGCAGTTTCCCATTGCCGGGACAGGAGAACACTGAAGCTTTCTTT.

This clone was recorded once. This chain uses TRBV7-9 with TRBJ2-7, with TRBD2 matching 13 bases. The CDR3 spans 16 residues. With V trimmed by 5 bases and J by 6 bases, 10 bases remained unmatched. Germline V gives CDR1 SEHNR, CDR2 FQNEAQ (reference sequence). The CDR3 DNA reads as TGTGCCAGCAGCCCTCCGACTAGCGGGAGGATTCCCGAGCAGTACTTC. Residues: CASSPPTSGRIPEQYF.

The chain is built from TRBV28 and TRBJ1-1; 7 nucleotides match TRBD1. Germline CDR1 and CDR2: MDHEN and SYDVKM. V dropped 4 bases and J dropped 10; count of bases not matched to a gene: 21. CDR3 length equals 17 residues. CDR3 nucleotides: TGTGCCAGCAGTTCCTCACTGGACAGGAACAATCCCGCGGGAGCTTTCTTT. Encoded protein: CASSSSLDRNNPAGAFF.

This chain uses TRBV5-1 with TRBJ2-1; 7 bases are shared with TRBD1. Germline V gives CDR1 SGHRS, CDR2 YFSETQ. Trimming removed 2 bases from V and 15 bases from J; junction bases left unmatched: 8. CDR3 length equals 12 residues. CDR3 coding DNA: TGCGCCAGCAGCTTCTTGGGACAGCTTTTGTTCTTC. It specifies CASSFLGQLLFF.

The V call is TRBV27, the J call TRBJ2-7, with 7 positions matching TRBD2. J lost 7 bases, V lost 2 bases, and 14 bases had no gene match. The CDR3 spans 16 residues. The germline CDR1 and CDR2 sequences are MNHEY and SMNVEV (reference sequence). CDR3 loop: CASSLTFWTSLGEQYF. CDR3 DNA sequence: TGTGCCAGCAGTTTAACTTTTTGGACTAGTCTCGGGGAGCAGTACTTC.

This sequence joins TRBV18 and TRBJ1-6; the D gene is possibly TRBD1 (6 bases). The CDR3 consists of 15 residues. V was pared by 3 bases and J by 4 bases, with 10 bases between. Germline CDR1 reads KGHSH; CDR2 reads LQKENI. Here the CDR3 reads CASSPGGGYNSPLHF. The CDR3 DNA reads as TGTGCCAGCTCACCGGGAGGGGGGTATAATTCACCCCTCCACTTT.

The rearrangement uses TRBV6-5 and TRBJ1-3; D unclear. From germline, CDR1 is MNHEY and CDR2 SVGAGI. The ends were cut back, 5 bases at V and 3 bases at J, with 2 bases in the middle. This CDR3 has 11 residues. The CDR3, as DNA: TGTGCCAGCAGTCGTGGAAACACCATATATTTT. This codes for CASSRGNTIYF.

This chain uses TRBV6-5 with TRBJ1-5; TRBD1 aligns across 7 bases. The ends lost 4 bases at V and 5 bases at J; junction bases unmatched: 8. The CDR3 has 15 residues. Germline CDR1 is MNHEY and CDR2 is SVGAGI. The chain's CDR3 is CASSSLPGGDQPQHF. CDR3 bases: TGTGCCAGCAGTTCGCTACCAGGGGGGGATCAGCCCCAGCATTTT.